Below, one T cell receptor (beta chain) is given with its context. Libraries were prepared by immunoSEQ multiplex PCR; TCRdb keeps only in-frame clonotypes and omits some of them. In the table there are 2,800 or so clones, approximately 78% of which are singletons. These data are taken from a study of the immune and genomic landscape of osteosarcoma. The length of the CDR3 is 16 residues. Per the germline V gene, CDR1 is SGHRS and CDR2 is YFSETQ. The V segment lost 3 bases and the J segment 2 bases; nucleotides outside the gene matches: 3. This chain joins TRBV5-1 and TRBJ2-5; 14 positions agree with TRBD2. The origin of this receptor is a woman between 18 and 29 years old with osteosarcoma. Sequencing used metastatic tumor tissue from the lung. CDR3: CASSWGLAGAQETQYF. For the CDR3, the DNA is TGCGCCAGCAGCTGGGGACTAGCGGGGGCGCAAGAGACCCAGTACTTC.